The 2 T cell receptor beta chains presented below share a single source sample, sequenced in a study of cytomegalovirus exposure and HLA in healthy donors. PCR was performed using 60 Vbeta and 13 Jbeta primers. Assay: immunoSEQ multiplex PCR; the TCRdb copy retains only in-frame clones and omits some. Of about 90,000 clones listed, roughly 60% were seen once; the top ten hold 4.5% to 7%. Source material: PBMCs. These receptors were taken from a woman under 40 in good health and CMV-seropositive.

The chain is built from TRBV7-2 and TRBJ1-2; 11 bases are shared with TRBD1. The CDR3 has 15 residues. Unmatched junction bases numbered 4, after V lost 3 bases and J lost 4 bases. CDR1 is SGHTA, CDR2 FQGNSA, per germline. The CDR3 spells CASSFGTGGGYGYTF. In DNA, the CDR3 is TGTGCCAGCAGCTTTGGGACAGGGGGGGGCTATGGCTACACCTTC. Full variable domain (rest looked up from reference TRBV7-2 and TRBJ1-2): GAGVSQSPSNKVTEKGKDVELRCDPISGHTALYWYRQSLGQGLEFLIYFQGNSAPDKSGLPSDRFSAERTGGSVSTLTIQRTQQEDSAVYLCASSFGTGGGYGYTFGSGTRLTVV.

The chain couples TRBV7-9 to TRBJ2-1; weak D call: TRBD2 (5 bases). CDR1 and CDR2 from the germline V gene are SEHNR and FQNEAQ (reference sequence). Trimming removed 2 bases from V and 7 bases from J, with 12 bases in between. The CDR3 consists of 14 residues. For the CDR3, the DNA is TGTGCCAGCAGCTTACCCGGTTCGGGGAATGAGCAGTTCTTC. Residues: CASSLPGSGNEQFF.